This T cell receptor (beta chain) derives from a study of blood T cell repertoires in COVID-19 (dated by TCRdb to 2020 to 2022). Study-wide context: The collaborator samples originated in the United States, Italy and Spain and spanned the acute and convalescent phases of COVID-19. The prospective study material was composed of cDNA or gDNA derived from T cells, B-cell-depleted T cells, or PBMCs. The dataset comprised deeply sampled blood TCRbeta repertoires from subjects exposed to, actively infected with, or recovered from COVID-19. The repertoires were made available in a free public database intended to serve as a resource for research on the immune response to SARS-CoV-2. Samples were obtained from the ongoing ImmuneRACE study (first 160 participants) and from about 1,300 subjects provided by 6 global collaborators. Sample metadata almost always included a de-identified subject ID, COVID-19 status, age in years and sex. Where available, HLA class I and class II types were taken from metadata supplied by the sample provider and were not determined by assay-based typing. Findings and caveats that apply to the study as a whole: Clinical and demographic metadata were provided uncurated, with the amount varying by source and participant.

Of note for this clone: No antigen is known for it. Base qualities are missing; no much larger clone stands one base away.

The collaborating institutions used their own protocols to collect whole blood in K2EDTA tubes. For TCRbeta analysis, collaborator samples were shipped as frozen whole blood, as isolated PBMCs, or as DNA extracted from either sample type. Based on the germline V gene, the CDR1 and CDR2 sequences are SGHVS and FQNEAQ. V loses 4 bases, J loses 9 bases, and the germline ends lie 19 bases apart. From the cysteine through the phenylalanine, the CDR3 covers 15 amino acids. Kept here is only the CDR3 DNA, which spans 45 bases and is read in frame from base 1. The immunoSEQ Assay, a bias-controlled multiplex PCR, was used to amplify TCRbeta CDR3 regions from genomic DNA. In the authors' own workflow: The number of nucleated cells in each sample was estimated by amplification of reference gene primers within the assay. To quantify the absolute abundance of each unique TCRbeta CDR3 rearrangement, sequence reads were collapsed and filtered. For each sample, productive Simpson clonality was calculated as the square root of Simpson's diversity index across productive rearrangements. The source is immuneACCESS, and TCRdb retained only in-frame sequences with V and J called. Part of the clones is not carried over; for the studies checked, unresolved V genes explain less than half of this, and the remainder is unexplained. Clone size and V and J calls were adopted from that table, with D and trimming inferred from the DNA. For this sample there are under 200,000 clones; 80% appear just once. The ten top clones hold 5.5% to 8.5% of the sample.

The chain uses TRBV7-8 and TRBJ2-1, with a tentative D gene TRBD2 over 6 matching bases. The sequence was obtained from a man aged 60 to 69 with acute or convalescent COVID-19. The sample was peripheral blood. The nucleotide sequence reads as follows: TGTGCCAGCAGCTCCGGACTACCGCCCGGTGGTGAGCAGTTCTTC. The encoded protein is CASSSGLPPGGEQFF. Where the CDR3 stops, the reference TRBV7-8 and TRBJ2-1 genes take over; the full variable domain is GAGVSQSPRYKVAKRGQDVALRCDPISGHVSLFWYQQALGQGPEFLTYFQNEAQLDKSGLPSDRFFAERPEGSVSTLKIQRTQQEDSAVYLCASSSGLPPGGEQFFGPGTRLTVL.